A selection of T cell receptor beta chains follows, all from one sample in a study of breast tumors, draining lymph nodes, adjacent tissues. TCRdb recomputed calls from the multiplex PCR reads with MiXCR, one row per CDR3 protein. Of about 140,000 distinct CDR3 sequences in the sample, about 33% were seen once. Sequencing was carried out using axillary lymph node tissue. The receptors were gathered from a female donor with breast cancer. Some clones in this sample may be carry-over from other donors' samples. CDR3s leave out the opening cysteine and the closing phenylalanine or tryptophan. Each record gives: CDR3 protein, V gene, J gene.

CDR3 protein: SVVPRT
V gene: TRBV29-1
J gene: TRBJ2-6

CDR3 protein: ALGAASTDTQC
V gene: TRBV10-3
J gene: TRBJ2-3

CDR3 protein: ASSNSLGAIQETQY
V gene: TRBV12-3/TRBV12-4
J gene: TRBJ2-5

CDR3 protein: ASSFGEDPNYGYT
V gene: TRBV6-5
J gene: TRBJ1-2

CDR3 protein: ASSTPSPGTGGTEAF
V gene: TRBV19
J gene: TRBJ1-1

CDR3 protein: ASSPTTAGDYGYT
V gene: TRBV7-9
J gene: TRBJ1-2

CDR3 protein: ASSLGHRDSSYEQY
V gene: TRBV5-1
J gene: TRBJ2-7

CDR3 protein: ASSQEVLVGNTGELF
V gene: TRBV3-1
J gene: TRBJ2-2

CDR3 protein: SVGRTAGELF
V gene: TRBV29-1
J gene: TRBJ2-2

CDR3 protein: ASSSFAWGQSYEQY
V gene: TRBV28
J gene: TRBJ2-7

CDR3 protein: AIKDSTDTQY
V gene: TRBV10-3
J gene: TRBJ2-3

CDR3 protein: ASSEDSNREPQH
V gene: TRBV3-1
J gene: TRBJ1-5

CDR3 protein: ASSEVQGFSSYNSPLH
V gene: TRBV2
J gene: TRBJ1-6

CDR3 protein: ASSAGLAGGQETQY
V gene: TRBV7-7
J gene: TRBJ2-5

CDR3 protein: ASSSGYSPLH
V gene: TRBV5-1
J gene: TRBJ1-6

CDR3 protein: ASSLRRQGLAKNIQY
V gene: TRBV11-2
J gene: TRBJ2-4

CDR3 protein: ASRGGLYYGYT
V gene: TRBV7-6
J gene: TRBJ1-2

CDR3 protein: ASSHSPTFSNYGYT
V gene: TRBV6-6
J gene: TRBJ1-2

CDR3 protein: ASSHAGTGQETQY
V gene: TRBV6-6
J gene: TRBJ2-5

CDR3 protein: ASSPASGGSDTQY
V gene: TRBV18
J gene: TRBJ2-3

CDR3 protein: ASSRGTAANSPLH
V gene: TRBV27
J gene: TRBJ1-6

CDR3 protein: AWSNLIDRAALYEQY
V gene: TRBV30
J gene: TRBJ2-7

CDR3 protein: ASSLERLTDTQY
V gene: TRBV12-3/TRBV12-4
J gene: TRBJ2-3

CDR3 protein: ASRGGQGTSQPQH
V gene: TRBV6-2/TRBV6-3
J gene: TRBJ1-5

CDR3 protein: SAPRGHAGRSTDTQY
V gene: TRBV20-1
J gene: TRBJ2-3

CDR3 protein: ASSAGSGPDQPQH
V gene: TRBV6-5
J gene: TRBJ1-5

CDR3 protein: ASREDTGELF
V gene: TRBV5-1
J gene: TRBJ2-2

CDR3 protein: ASSLGVMETQY
V gene: TRBV5-6
J gene: TRBJ2-5

CDR3 protein: ASSTQSSNTEKLF
V gene: TRBV5-1
J gene: TRBJ1-4

CDR3 protein: ASSSLGGGANVLT
V gene: TRBV3-2
J gene: TRBJ2-6

CDR3 protein: ASSRLAGVKNIQY
V gene: TRBV6-5
J gene: TRBJ2-4

CDR3 protein: SAGRTYGYT
V gene: TRBV20-1
J gene: TRBJ1-2

CDR3 protein: ASSHSVFGYSYGHT
V gene: TRBV6-5
J gene: TRBJ1-2

CDR3 protein: ASSQVLGLPNSPLH
V gene: TRBV14
J gene: TRBJ1-6

CDR3 protein: ASSLGDLSSYNEQF
V gene: TRBV7-8
J gene: TRBJ2-1

CDR3 protein: ASSFLNTEAF
V gene: TRBV5-6
J gene: TRBJ1-1

CDR3 protein: ATQATSGITDTQY
V gene: TRBV24-1
J gene: TRBJ2-3